Listed below are T cell receptor beta chains from one sample, sequenced in a study of T cell responses to AZD1222 COVID-19 vaccine. Profiled with immunoSEQ multiplex PCR; TCRdb holds only in-frame clones, not every one. This table holds 75,000 to 100,000 clones, 89% found once. Source: peripheral blood, taken on day 0 of AZD1222 vaccination. These receptors all stem from an adult in good health. CDR3s include the opening cysteine and the closing phenylalanine or tryptophan. A D gene is named only where the DNA matches it firmly. Rows give clone size only sometimes, using once, few, many, or a class for an expanded clone.

CDR3,DNA,V,J,size,D
CASSPGPPDYGYTF,TGTGCCAGCAGCCCTGGACCGCCTGACTATGGCTACACCTTC,TRBV7-2,TRBJ1-2,-,-
CASSSGDSLEQYF,TGTGCCAGCAGTTCCGGGGACAGTCTCGAGCAGTACTTC,TRBV12-3/TRBV12-4,TRBJ2-7,-,TRBD1
CASSEGRGRPYEQYF,TGCGCCAGCAGCGAGGGAAGGGGTCGGCCCTACGAGCAGTACTTC,TRBV10-2,TRBJ2-7,-,-
CASSLVGSTTNTEAFF,TGTGCCAGCAGCTTAGTTGGCAGCACTACGAACACTGAAGCTTTCTTT,TRBV7-8,TRBJ1-1,-,-
CASRLPQRTGECDTGELFF,TGTGCAAGTCGCCTTCCGCAAAGGACAGGGGAGTGCGACACCGGGGAGCTGTTTTTT,TRBV12-2,TRBJ2-2,once,-
CDFVGRETQYF,TGTGACTTCGTGGGAAGGGAGACCCAGTACTTC,TRBV20-1,TRBJ2-5,-,-
CAISESVDRGTRRHPYNEQFF,TGTGCCATCAGTGAGTCTGTGGACAGGGGGACTAGAAGACACCCATACAATGAGCAGTTCTTC,TRBV10-3,TRBJ2-1,-,TRBD1
CASSIGEKLFF,TGTGCCAGTAGTATTGGCGAAAAACTGTTTTTT,TRBV19,TRBJ1-4,-,-
CASSLGGEQFF,TGTGCCAGCAGTTTGGGAGGCGAGCAGTTCTTC,TRBV12-3/TRBV12-4,TRBJ2-1,once,-
CASSDNSGANVLTF,TGTGCCAGCAGTGACAACTCTGGGGCCAACGTCCTGACTTTC,TRBV6-4,TRBJ2-6,-,-
CSVEDWRREQYF,TGCAGCGTTGAAGATTGGAGGAGAGAGCAGTACTTC,TRBV29-1,TRBJ2-7,-,-
CAIRGVGQPQHF,TGTGCCATCAGGGGCGTCGGTCAGCCCCAGCATTTT,TRBV10-3,TRBJ1-5,-,-
CATSDSGLAGGRSSYNEQFF,TGTGCCACCAGTGATTCTGGACTAGCGGGAGGTCGAAGCTCCTACAATGAGCAGTTCTTC,TRBV24-1,TRBJ2-1,-,TRBD2
CASSLDRGSPLHF,TGCGCCAGCAGCCTTGACAGGGGGTCACCCCTCCACTTT,TRBV5-1,TRBJ1-6,-,TRBD1
CASSVDNTEAFF,TGTGCCAGCAGCGTAGACAACACTGAAGCTTTCTTT,TRBV5-4,TRBJ1-1,once,-
CASSPPGVYEQYF,TGTGCCAGCTCACCCCCAGGAGTTTACGAGCAGTACTTC,TRBV18,TRBJ2-7,-,-